The 11 T cell receptor beta chains reported below all come from one sample, sequenced in a study of blood T cell repertoires in COVID-19. Profiled with immunoSEQ multiplex PCR; TCRdb holds only in-frame clones, not every one. The top ten clones hold roughly 1% of a sample with 390,000 or so clones, roughly nine tenths of them seen once. The sample taken for sequencing was PBMCs or T cells enriched from blood (not recorded which). These receptors originate from a young man who had recovered from COVID-19.

V and J are TRBV5-5 and TRBJ2-1; TRBD1 agrees at 7 bases. Trimming cost V 6 bases and J 9 bases; bases outside gene matches: 18. The CDR3 has 16 amino acids. Looked up from germline, CDR1 is SGHKS and CDR2 is YYEKEE (reference sequence). CDR3 nucleotides: TGTGCCAGCACCCGTTCTCTAGAAAGACAGGGTGGTGAGCAGTTCTTC. This codes for CASTRSLERQGGEQFF.

In its sample, this clone was seen a few times. The rearrangement links TRBV7-3 to TRBJ2-1; D uncertain. Germline-derived CDR1 and CDR2 are SGHTA and FQGTGA. This CDR3 is built from 11 residues. V was trimmed by 4 bases and J by 6 bases, leaving 4 bases between them. This chain's CDR3 is CASSSGNEQFF. CDR3 sequence (DNA): TGTGCCAGCAGCTCAGGCAATGAGCAGTTCTTC.

The genes are TRBV29-1 and TRBJ2-5; 8 nucleotides line up with TRBD2. The CDR3 covers 12 residues. Germline loops: CDR1 SQVTM, CDR2 ANQGSEA. Trimming removed 4 bases from V and 2 bases from J; junction bases left unmatched: 0. The CDR3 DNA sequence: TGCAGCGTTGTAGCGGGGCAAGAGACCCAGTACTTC. Translation: CSVVAGQETQYF.

Regarding this clone: Other DNA sequences in this sample translate to the same CDR3. The rearrangement links TRBV2 to TRBJ1-1; no reliable D call. Trimming left V 4 bases short and J 0 bases short, with 6 bases between. The germline V gene encodes CDR1 SNHLY and CDR2 FYNNEI. The CDR3 loop spans 13 amino acids. This CDR3 is CASSGELNTEAFF. In DNA, the CDR3 is TGTGCCAGCAGTGGGGAGTTGAACACTGAAGCTTTCTTT.

This clone has a single count. The chain joins TRBV12-3 or TRBV12-4 to TRBJ2-1; 10 positions match TRBD2. The CDR3 has 13 amino acids. The V segment lost 6 bases and the J segment 7 bases; nucleotides outside the gene matches: 3. The CDR3 DNA follows: TGTGCCAGCAGGCCAGCGGGGGGGAATGAGCAGTTCTTC. Its translation is CASRPAGGNEQFF.

J is TRBJ2-5 and V is TRBV4-2; unclear D gene. The CDR3 runs to 11 residues. V lost 0 bases, J lost 12 bases, and 8 bases lay in between. Germline CDR1 and CDR2: LGHNA and YNFKEQ. The CDR3 region is CASSQECSKYF. The CDR3 bases are TGTGCCAGCAGCCAAGAATGTAGTAAGTACTTC.

V usage is TRBV18 and J usage is TRBJ2-1, with 7 bases matching TRBD1. Germline CDR1 is KGHSH and CDR2 is LQKENI. The trim removed 4 bases at V and 5 bases at J, leaving 8 bases unmatched. CDR3 length: 15 residues. The CDR3 is CASSLGWGQNNEQFF. As DNA, the CDR3 is TGTGCCAGCTCACTAGGGTGGGGACAGAACAATGAGCAGTTCTTC.

The chain is built from TRBV7-7 and TRBJ2-2; D is unresolved. Trimming shortened V by 5 bases and J by 5 bases, and 12 bases separated the two germline ends. CDR1 is SSHAT and CDR2 is FNYEAQ in the germline V gene (reference sequence). The CDR3 is 14 residues long. This CDR3 is CASSPPRITGELFF. The CDR3 nucleotides read TGTGCCAGCAGCCCCCCGAGGATTACCGGGGAGCTGTTTTTT.

The chain links TRBV7-9 to TRBJ2-1; possibly TRBD1 for D (6 bases). Germline values: CDR1 SEHNR, CDR2 FQNEAQ (reference sequence). V lost 2 bases, J lost 4 bases, and 9 bases lay in between. This CDR3 is built from 14 residues. The CDR3 reads CASSLKGGYNEQFF. CDR3 nucleotide sequence: TGTGCCAGCAGCTTAAAAGGGGGATACAATGAGCAGTTCTTC.

Of note for this clone: This same CDR3 is encoded by further DNA sequences in the sample. The V and J genes are TRBV7-3 and TRBJ1-1; perhaps TRBD1 as D (5 bases). Germline lookup yields CDR1 SGHTA and CDR2 FQGTGA. V was shortened by 4 bases and J by 1 base, with 7 bases between the two germline ends. The CDR3 is 13 residues long. In DNA form, the CDR3 reads TGTGCCAGCAGCTCAGACAGGAACACTGAAGCTTTCTTT. Its translation: CASSSDRNTEAFF.

The chain combines TRBV20-1 with TRBJ2-7, with D maybe TRBD2 (5 bases). The V and J ends lost 8 bases and 7 bases respectively, with 15 bases between them. From germline, CDR1 is DFQATT and CDR2 SNEGSKA (reference sequence). CDR3 size: 11 residues. The CDR3, as DNA: TGCAGTACATATCCTACGGGGGAGCAGTACTTC. The encoded protein is CSTYPTGEQYF.